A single sample gave rise to the 8 T cell receptor beta chains below, sequenced in a study of glioma-infiltrating T cells after dendritic cell vaccination. Sequencing was performed with immunoSEQ multiplex PCR; in TCRdb, only in-frame clones are kept and a portion is missing. This sample yields some 100,000 clones, of which approximately 87% are seen a single time; around 2.9% belongs to the top ten. The sequencing here drew on blood, taken before dendritic cell vaccination. Receptors originate from a human donor with glioblastoma.

The chain couples TRBV19 to TRBJ1-1; 7 bases match TRBD1. CDR1 is LNHDA and CDR2 is SQIVND in the germline V gene (reference sequence). Unmatched junction bases numbered 5, after V lost 3 bases and J lost 4 bases. This CDR3 spans 14 amino acids. CDR3 in DNA: TGTGCCAGTAGTATGGTAGGGGGCCCCACTGAAGCTTTCTTT. It codes for CASSMVGGPTEAFF.

The rearrangement links TRBV5-1 to TRBJ2-3, with 7 bases lining up with TRBD2. The V and J ends lost 0 bases and 3 bases, in that order; junction bases with no gene match: 7. The CDR3 is made up of 16 amino acids. Per germline, CDR1 SGHRS and CDR2 YFSETQ. The CDR3 bases are TGCGCCAGCAGCTTGGAAGGTGGGGGAGGGACAGATACGCAGTATTTT. Translation gives CASSLEGGGGTDTQYF.

The chain has TRBV2 and TRBJ1-5; 8 nucleotides line up with TRBD1. The V gene's germline CDR1 is SNHLY and CDR2 FYNNEI. V dropped 2 bases and J dropped 6; count of bases not matched to a gene: 6. This CDR3 has 15 amino acids. The CDR3 here is CASSETQGAGQPQHF. DNA for the CDR3: TGTGCCAGCAGTGAAACTCAGGGGGCGGGTCAGCCCCAGCATTTT.

The J gene is TRBJ2-7, the V gene TRBV14; no definite D call. Germline values: CDR1 SGHDN, CDR2 FVKESK. CDR3 length equals 16 residues. Trimming took 2 bases from V and 0 from J, leaving 14 bases between them. The CDR3 region has the DNA TGTGCCAGCAGCCAATGGCAGGCGATATACTCCTACGAGCAGTACTTC. As protein: CASSQWQAIYSYEQYF.

The gene calls are TRBV30 and TRBJ2-7; TRBD2 agrees at 7 bases. The J segment lost 0 bases and the V segment lost 4 bases, leaving 3 bases of the junction unmatched. The CDR3 runs 13 residues. In germline, CDR1 is GTSNPN, CDR2 SVGIG (reference sequence). This CDR3 is CAWKGGSSYEQYF. CDR3 in DNA: TGTGCCTGGAAGGGCGGGAGCTCCTACGAGCAGTACTTC.

V gene TRBV9 combines with J gene TRBJ1-6; 10 nucleotides align to TRBD1. Germline-derived CDR1 and CDR2 are SGDLS and YYNGEE. The ends lost 6 bases at V and 10 bases at J; junction bases unmatched: 16. The CDR3 runs 17 residues. CDR3 protein: CASTDRVVGTGASPLHF. For the CDR3, the DNA is TGTGCCAGCACCGACCGCGTGGTCGGGACAGGGGCATCACCCCTCCACTTT.

The V and J genes are TRBV18 and TRBJ1-2; weak D call: TRBD1 (5 bases). The length of the CDR3 is 13 residues. Trimming pared 6 bases from V and 3 bases from J, leaving 11 bases between. Germline loops: CDR1 KGHSH, CDR2 LQKENI. This CDR3 is CASSPTGDYGYTF. CDR3 sequence (DNA): TGTGCCAGCTCTCCGACGGGGGACTATGGCTACACCTTC.

The V gene is TRBV11-2, the J gene TRBJ2-3, with D uncertain. Trimming removed 2 bases at V and 9 bases at J, with 6 bases between. Germline-derived CDR1 and CDR2 are SGHAT and FQNNGV. The CDR3 runs to 11 residues. CDR3 in amino acids: CASSLLGTQYF. In DNA form, the CDR3 reads TGTGCCAGCAGCTTACTAGGAACGCAGTATTTT.